Listed below are T cell receptor beta chains from one sample, sequenced in a study of PD-1 blockade in classical Hodgkin lymphoma. Generated by immunoSEQ multiplex PCR, the TCRdb table keeps only in-frame clones and is missing some. The repertoire has around 50,000 clones, roughly 93% of them found once; the top ten carry under 5%. Sequenced input: peripheral blood mononuclear cells (PBMCs). The origin of the receptors is a human donor with classical Hodgkin lymphoma. Both conserved end residues are part of each CDR3. Fields, in order: D gene, clone size, J gene, V gene, CDR3 protein, CDR3 DNA. A D gene is named only where the DNA matches it firmly. Clone size is not always given. Where it is, it says once, few, many or a class for expanded clones.

>NA|NA|TRBJ2-6|TRBV4-2
CASSQVARTRSSTGANVLTF
TGTGCCAGCAGCCAAGTCGCCAGGACGCGATCTTCGACAGGGGCCAACGTCCTGACTTTC
>NA|NA|TRBJ1-2|TRBV6-1
CASSWRGEGYTF
TGTGCCAGCAGTTGGAGGGGGGAAGGCTACACCTTC
>NA|once|TRBJ1-5|TRBV21-1
CASSKGGNQPQHF
TGTGCCAGCAGCAAAGGAGGCAATCAGCCCCAGCATTTT
>NA|NA|TRBJ2-3|TRBV6-5
CASSPRNTQYF
TGTGCCAGCAGCCCTCGGAATACGCAGTATTTT
>NA|NA|TRBJ1-5|TRBV18
CASSPSGDQPQHF
TGTGCCAGCTCACCATCGGGCGATCAGCCCCAGCATTTT
>NA|NA|TRBJ2-5|TRBV28
CASSHPGLSQETQYF
TGTGCCAGCAGCCATCCGGGACTGTCCCAAGAGACCCAGTACTTC
>NA|NA|TRBJ1-5|TRBV28
CASSSLSSNQPQHF
TGTGCCAGCAGTTCCCTAAGTAGCAATCAGCCCCAGCATTTT
>NA|few|TRBJ1-5|TRBV7-9
CASSHNSPNQPQHF
TGTGCCAGCAGTCATAACAGTCCCAATCAGCCCCAGCATTTT
>TRBD1|NA|TRBJ1-1|TRBV28
CASRYRGGYMNTEAFF
TGTGCCAGCAGGTACAGGGGGGGGTACATGAACACTGAAGCTTTCTTT
>NA|once|TRBJ2-1|TRBV9
CASSVGGSGDNEQFF
TGTGCCAGCAGCGTAGGGGGTAGCGGAGACAATGAGCAGTTCTTC
>TRBD1|NA|TRBJ1-1|TRBV9
CASSLSPGGTEAFF
TGTGCCAGCAGCCTCAGTCCAGGGGGCACTGAAGCTTTCTTT
>NA|NA|TRBJ2-1|TRBV30
CAWEGGDEQFF
TGTGCCTGGGAGGGGGGCGATGAGCAGTTCTTC
>NA|NA|TRBJ2-1|TRBV12-5
CASGFWGSGNEQFF
TGTGCTAGTGGTTTTTGGGGCTCGGGCAATGAGCAGTTCTTC
>TRBD1|NA|TRBJ1-5|TRBV6-1
CASSPGGQGSQPQHF
TGTGCCAGCAGTCCAGGGGGGCAGGGGAGTCAGCCCCAGCATTTT
>NA|NA|TRBJ2-7|TRBV6-5
CASSYQGTHEQYF
TGTGCCAGCAGTTACCAAGGGACCCACGAGCAGTACTTC
>TRBD1|NA|TRBJ2-1|TRBV2
CASSKVTGGIDEQFF
TGTGCCAGCAGTAAGGTGACAGGGGGTATCGATGAGCAGTTCTTC